Listed below are T cell receptor beta chains from one sample, sequenced in a study of radiotherapy plus CTLA-4 blockade in lung cancer. TCRdb's table, derived via immunoSEQ multiplex PCR, lists solely in-frame clones and lacks some. In the table there are about 91,000 clones, less than 80% of which are singletons. The source was peripheral blood, collected from a patient treated with radiotherapy plus ipilimumab. The receptors derive from a human donor with non-small cell lung cancer that progressed on radiotherapy plus ipilimumab. The CDR3 runs from the conserved cysteine through the conserved F or W. A D gene is named only where the DNA matches it firmly. Clone size is stated in some rows and not others, as once, few, many or a class when expanded.

TRBJ2-3 NA TRBV11-2 NA TGTGCCAGCAGCCCACGATACGGGACGGCCATCACAGATACGCAGTATTTT CASSPRYGTAITDTQYF
TRBJ2-7 NA TRBV4-2 NA TGTGCCAGCAGCCAAGACGCGATAACAGAGACCTACGAGCAGTACTTC CASSQDAITETYEQYF
TRBJ2-7 TRBD2 TRBV5-8 few TGTGCCAGCAGCTTGGGGTCTAGCGGGAGCGACGAGCAGTACTTC CASSLGSSGSDEQYF
TRBJ2-5 NA TRBV5-1 few TGCGCCAGCAGCTTGGGTTTTGGGGGGTTTGAGACCCAGTACTTC CASSLGFGGFETQYF
TRBJ2-1 TRBD1 TRBV11-2 NA TGTGCCAGCAGCTTAGTAACAGGGGCCGTAAATGAGCAGTTCTTC CASSLVTGAVNEQFF
TRBJ1-5 NA TRBV4-3 NA TGCGCCAGCAGCCAAGACCCCATAGGTGATCAGCCCCAGCATTTT CASSQDPIGDQPQHF
TRBJ2-6 NA TRBV28 NA TGTGCCAGCAGTTTATACCCCCTGGAAGGAGGGGTAAGGTCTGGGGCCAACGTCCTGACTTTC CASSLYPLEGGVRSGANVLTF
TRBJ2-7 NA TRBV7-3 NA TGTGCCAGCAGCCCTAGGCCGGGCTACTACGAGCAGTACTTC CASSPRPGYYEQYF
TRBJ2-1 TRBD1 TRBV18 NA TGTGCCAGCTCACCGAACCCGGGACAGGGGGCCAATGAGCAGTTCTTC CASSPNPGQGANEQFF
TRBJ1-3 NA TRBV6-5 NA TGTGCCAGCAGTTTGGTCGGACGGAGCTCTGGAAACACCATATATTTT CASSLVGRSSGNTIYF
TRBJ1-5 TRBD1 TRBV2 NA TGTGCCAGCGGACAGGAGAAAAATCAGCCCCAGCATTTT CASGQEKNQPQHF
TRBJ1-1 TRBD1 TRBV28 NA TGTGCCAGCAGTTTATCCCCGCCGGGACAGGTGGATGATGAAGCCCCCGACGAAGCTTTCTTT CASSLSPPGQVDDEAPDEAFF
TRBJ2-1 NA TRBV27 NA TGTGCCATCGCCGGTGGCGGGCGGGAACACAATGAGCAGTTCTTC CAIAGGGREHNEQFF
TRBJ2-2 NA TRBV28 NA TGTGCCAGCACCACAGGCGCCCGGTGGACCGGGGAGCTGTTTTTT CASTTGARWTGELFF
TRBJ2-7 TRBD1 TRBV30 NA TGTGCCTGGAATGAACAGGGGGGCTACGAGCAGTACTTC CAWNEQGGYEQYF
TRBJ1-2 TRBD1 TRBV7-2 NA TGTGCCAGCAGCTTGCCTTCACAGGGGTTCTATGGCTACACCTTC CASSLPSQGFYGYTF
TRBJ1-2 NA TRBV5-4 NA TGTGCCAGCAGCTTGGTTGAGGCCTATGGCTACACCTTC CASSLVEAYGYTF
TRBJ2-5 NA TRBV5-1 NA TGCGCCAGCAGACCACAGGGTGGGGCTGGAGAGACCCAGTACTTC CASRPQGGAGETQYF
TRBJ2-3 NA TRBV28 NA TGTGCCAGCAGTTCGGGCACAGATACGCAGTATTTT CASSSGTDTQYF
TRBJ2-5 NA TRBV6-1 NA TGTGCCAGCAGTGAAGGGACATACCAAGAGACCCAGTACTTC CASSEGTYQETQYF
TRBJ2-2 TRBD1 TRBV7-8 NA TGTGCCAGCAGCTTAGTGTGGGACAGGGGTTTGAACACCGGGGAGCTGTTTTTT CASSLVWDRGLNTGELFF
TRBJ1-2 NA TRBV4-1 once TGCGCCAGCAGCCAAGGGGTAGGGGTTGACGCTGGCTACACCTTC CASSQGVGVDAGYTF
TRBJ2-1 TRBD2 TRBV27 NA TGTGCCAGCAGCCCCAGGGTGGCGGGGGGCGGTGAGCAGTTCTTC CASSPRVAGGGEQFF
TRBJ2-7 NA TRBV28 medium-sized TGTGCCAGCAGTCCTTCCCCCTACGAGCAGTACTTC CASSPSPYEQYF
TRBJ2-3 TRBD1 TRBV30 few TGTGCCTGGAAAGAGGGGGCGCTTTCAGATACGCAGTATTTT CAWKEGALSDTQYF
TRBJ2-7 NA TRBV30 NA TGTGCCTGGAATCCAGGGGTGACCTACGAGCAGTACTTC CAWNPGVTYEQYF
TRBJ1-1 NA TRBV5-4 NA TGTGCCATGGGGGTCCTGAACACTGAAGCTTTCTTT CAMGVLNTEAFF
TRBJ1-2 NA TRBV11-2 few TGTGCCAGCAGCTTAGCGGGGGGAGGGGACTATGGCTACACCTTC CASSLAGGGDYGYTF
TRBJ1-1 NA TRBV6-5 NA TGTGCCAGCAGCCTACGACGAACAGGGACCGAAGCTTTCTTT CASSLRRTGTEAFF
TRBJ2-1 NA TRBV6-5 NA TGTGCCAGCAGTTACGTTGGCAGCGAGCAGTTCTTC CASSYVGSEQFF
TRBJ1-5 NA TRBV19 NA TGTGCCAGTAGTATAGGAGGGATCAACCATCAGCCCCAGCATTTT CASSIGGINHQPQHF
TRBJ2-7 NA TRBV19 once TGTGCCAGTCGAACGGGACCAGACTACGAGCAGTACTTC CASRTGPDYEQYF
TRBJ1-4 NA TRBV5-6 NA TGTGCCAGCAGCGGAGATCGGGGGATGGATGAAAAACTGTTTTTT CASSGDRGMDEKLFF
TRBJ2-2 TRBD1 TRBV10-3 NA TGTGCCATCAGTCGACAGGGGGTCGGGTCCGGGGAGCTGTTTTTT CAISRQGVGSGELFF
TRBJ1-1 NA TRBV29-1 NA TGCAGCGCGGGGGGTCAGGGTGCGGGAACTGAAGCTTTCTTT CSAGGQGAGTEAFF
TRBJ2-1 TRBD2 TRBV9 once TGTGCCAGCAGCGCTAGCGGTCCCGGTGGTGATGAGCAGTTCTTC CASSASGPGGDEQFF
TRBJ1-2 NA TRBV28 NA TGTGCCAGCAGGTCCCGAACAGGCTACACCTTC CASRSRTGYTF
TRBJ1-1 NA TRBV7-8 NA TGTGCCAGCAGCTTACGTGATTGGGGGAAGAACACTGAAGCTTTCTTT CASSLRDWGKNTEAFF
TRBJ1-1 NA TRBV28 NA TGTGCCAGCAGGTTACCCGGGAACACTGAAGCCTTCTTT CASRLPGNTEAFF
TRBJ2-5 TRBD1 TRBV5-1 NA TGCGCCAGCAGCTTGGGAACCGGGACAGGGGGACAGGAGACCCAGTACTTC CASSLGTGTGGQETQYF
TRBJ1-6 NA TRBV7-9 once TGTGCCAGCACCGATTCGGCAGGAAGCTCACCCCTCCACTTT CASTDSAGSSPLHF
TRBJ2-7 NA TRBV7-2 few TGTGCCAGCAGCCTAGGGGTTGGAGTAGTCTACGAGCAGTACTTC CASSLGVGVVYEQYF
TRBJ1-4 NA TRBV9 few TGTGCCAGCAGCGGTGGGGTGATGTTTAATGAAAAACTGTTTTTT CASSGGVMFNEKLFF
TRBJ1-1 NA TRBV18 NA TGTGCCAGCTCGCCAAATTGGGGCACTGAAGCTTTCTTT CASSPNWGTEAFF
TRBJ2-3 TRBD2 TRBV9 once TGTGCCAGCACCCAGAATGCGGGGGACCGCACAGATACGCAGTATTTT CASTQNAGDRTDTQYF
TRBJ2-3 NA TRBV9 few TGTGCCAGCAGCCCCCAACCGGGACTGCTTGAAGATACGCAGTATTTT CASSPQPGLLEDTQYF
TRBJ1-1 NA TRBV27 medium-sized TGTGCCAGCAGTTCCGACAGCGGCACTGAAGCTTTCTTT CASSSDSGTEAFF
TRBJ2-1 TRBD1 TRBV25-1 NA TGTGCCAGCAGTGAATATGACGGACAGGGGGCCAACAATGAGCAGTTCTTC CASSEYDGQGANNEQFF
TRBJ2-2 TRBD1 TRBV9 NA TGTGCCAGCAGCGCAGACAGGACAGGGTTGACCGGGGAGCTGTTTTTT CASSADRTGLTGELFF
TRBJ2-6 NA TRBV10-3 once TGTGCCATCAGCCGAGACTCTGGGGCCAACGTCCTGACTTTC CAISRDSGANVLTF
TRBJ1-1 TRBD1 TRBV4-2 NA TGTGCCAGCTGCCATCTGACAGGGGAAGCTTTCTTT CASCHLTGEAFF
TRBJ2-1 NA TRBV4-2 NA TGTGCCAGCAGCCCCCAGGGGCAACTCCGAGGAAATGAGCAGTTCTTC CASSPQGQLRGNEQFF
TRBJ2-3 NA TRBV2 NA TGTGCCAGCAGTGAAGGGGGTCCCCCAGATACGCAGTATTTT CASSEGGPPDTQYF
TRBJ2-3 NA TRBV9 NA TGTGCCAGCAGCCCGTTTGGGGTCGGGATAGGAGATACGCAGTATTTT CASSPFGVGIGDTQYF
TRBJ1-6 NA TRBV7-8 once TGTGCCAGCAGCCCCGGGTTTGGGAATTCACCCCTCCACTTT CASSPGFGNSPLHF